The TCR beta chain described here comes from a study of T-cell memory formation after mild COVID-19. Study-wide background: The TCR clusters were mostly specific to one donor. Points from the study as a whole: Researchers report contracting CD4+ clones mostly in CM and EM, with CD8+ clones in EMRA.

Via MiXCR, TCRdb re-called the 5' RACE reads, giving one row per CDR3 protein. Of fewer than 350,000 distinct CDR3 sequences in the sample, about 13% were seen once. This clonotype has just a few counts. Its antigen is still unknown. J lost 7 bases, V lost 0 bases, and 4 bases had no gene match. The CDR3 runs to 16 residues. Germline V gene sequence: CDR1 SGHRS, CDR2 YFSETQ. The TCR sequence derives from a man aged 18 to 30 who had mild COVID-19 (a few samples of this study predate the infection). Cell type and time point are not known. The chain carries TRBV5-1 and TRBJ2-1; TRBD2 matches 13 bases. Sample: PBMCs or a T cell subset sorted from them (not recorded which). The CDR3 DNA reads TGCGCCAGCAGCTTGGAACTAGCGGGGGGGTTAAATGAGCAGTTCTTC. Translation gives CASSLELAGGLNEQFF.